These T cell receptor beta chains were read from a single sample in a study of blood T cells in healthy people across ages. Via MiXCR, TCRdb re-called the 5' RACE reads, giving one row per CDR3 protein. The sample has around 650,000 distinct CDR3 sequences; 40% to 45% are singletons. Sequenced sample: blood. The receptors here all came from an elderly man in good health. Each CDR3 is given with its conserved first and last residue. D genes are given only for firm matches. Size is omitted from some rows. Given values are once, few, many or a class for expanded clones.

CDR3nt: TGCGCCAGCAGTGATGAGCGGAAAAACATTCGGTACTTC; CDR3aa: CASSDERKNIRYF; j_gene: TRBJ2-7; abundance: once; v_gene: TRBV10-1; d_gene: NA
CDR3nt: TGTGCCAGCAGTTCGCAGGGGGCAGGCACCGGGGAGCTGTTTTTT; CDR3aa: CASSSQGAGTGELFF; j_gene: TRBJ2-2; abundance: NA; v_gene: TRBV28; d_gene: TRBD1
CDR3nt: TGTGCCAGCAGCCAAGAATTCAGCGGACAGAGACAAGAGCAGTACTTC; CDR3aa: CASSQEFSGQRQEQYF; j_gene: TRBJ2-4; abundance: NA; v_gene: TRBV3-1; d_gene: NA
CDR3nt: TGCAGTGCTCAAACTAGCGGGTACACAGATACGCAGTATTTT; CDR3aa: CSAQTSGYTDTQYF; j_gene: TRBJ2-3; abundance: few; v_gene: TRBV20-1; d_gene: TRBD2
CDR3nt: TGCGCCAGCAGCTACCACGGACAGCAAGAGACCCAGTACTTC; CDR3aa: CASSYHGQQETQYF; j_gene: TRBJ2-5; abundance: NA; v_gene: TRBV5-1; d_gene: NA
CDR3nt: TGTGCCAGCAGGCCACTATCGCCGCGGACCCCAAGAGACACAGATACGCAGTATTTT; CDR3aa: CASRPLSPRTPRDTDTQYF; j_gene: TRBJ2-3; abundance: NA; v_gene: TRBV28; d_gene: NA
CDR3nt: TGTGCCAGCAGAAGACAGGGTGTGGGTCAGCCCCAGCATTTT; CDR3aa: CASRRQGVGQPQHF; j_gene: TRBJ1-5; abundance: NA; v_gene: TRBV27; d_gene: TRBD1
CDR3nt: TGTGCCATCAGTGCAATTCAAGGCGGGGTCGGCACAGATACGCAGTATTTT; CDR3aa: CAISAIQGGVGTDTQYF; j_gene: TRBJ2-3; abundance: many; v_gene: TRBV10-3; d_gene: NA
CDR3nt: TGTGCCAGCGGCCGGGACAGGGTGGTCGAGCAGTACTTC; CDR3aa: CASGRDRVVEQYF; j_gene: TRBJ2-7; abundance: NA; v_gene: TRBV6-6; d_gene: TRBD1
CDR3nt: TGTGCCAGCAGTCCCCACCGGACTAGCGGGAGGTCCGAGCAGTACTTC; CDR3aa: CASSPHRTSGRSEQYF; j_gene: TRBJ2-7; abundance: NA; v_gene: TRBV27; d_gene: TRBD2
CDR3nt: TGTGCCAGCAGTTGGACAGCCAAAAACACCGGGGAGCTGTTTTTT; CDR3aa: CASSWTAKNTGELFF; j_gene: TRBJ2-2; abundance: NA; v_gene: TRBV2; d_gene: NA
CDR3nt: TGTGCCAGCAGGACCGGGACAGTAAGCTACAATGAGCAGTACTTC; CDR3aa: CASRTGTVSYNEQYF; j_gene: TRBJ2-7; abundance: NA; v_gene: TRBV7-2; d_gene: TRBD1
CDR3nt: TGTGCCAGCAGCTTTAATTATCGTTCTCCTCCATTGGGCTACACCTTC; CDR3aa: CASSFNYRSPPLGYTF; j_gene: TRBJ1-2; abundance: NA; v_gene: TRBV5-6; d_gene: NA
CDR3nt: TGTGCCACTGGCGGTCTTCCGGGCTCGAACACCGGGGAGCTGTTTTTT; CDR3aa: CATGGLPGSNTGELFF; j_gene: TRBJ2-2; abundance: NA; v_gene: TRBV28; d_gene: NA
CDR3nt: TGTGCCAGCAGTGACGGACCAGGGACAGGGGAGTACTTC; CDR3aa: CASSDGPGTGEYF; j_gene: TRBJ2-7; abundance: NA; v_gene: TRBV6-2/TRBV6-3; d_gene: TRBD1
CDR3nt: TGCAGTGCTAGCAGGAGACAAGAGACCCAGTACTTC; CDR3aa: CSASRRQETQYF; j_gene: TRBJ2-5; abundance: NA; v_gene: TRBV20-1; d_gene: NA
CDR3nt: TGCAGCGCTCGGACAGGGCTTGACACTGAAGCTTTCTTT; CDR3aa: CSARTGLDTEAFF; j_gene: TRBJ1-1; abundance: NA; v_gene: TRBV29-1; d_gene: TRBD1
CDR3nt: TGTGCCAGCAGTGAGGGGACTAGCGGGAGAACCACAGATACGCAGTATTTT; CDR3aa: CASSEGTSGRTTDTQYF; j_gene: TRBJ2-3; abundance: NA; v_gene: TRBV6-2/TRBV6-3; d_gene: TRBD2
CDR3nt: TGTGCCAGCAGCGCCAGCGAGGGACAAAAAAGGGGCAATCAGCCCCAGCATTTT; CDR3aa: CASSASEGQKRGNQPQHF; j_gene: TRBJ1-5; abundance: once; v_gene: TRBV7-2; d_gene: NA
CDR3nt: TGTGCCAGCAGCCTGATGCAACAGGGTCTCGACGAGCAGTACTTC; CDR3aa: CASSLMQQGLDEQYF; j_gene: TRBJ2-7; abundance: few; v_gene: TRBV11-2; d_gene: NA
CDR3nt: TGCGCCAGCAGCCAAGATGCAAACCGGGATCAGTATGGCTACACCTTC; CDR3aa: CASSQDANRDQYGYTF; j_gene: TRBJ1-2; abundance: many; v_gene: TRBV4-3; d_gene: NA
CDR3nt: TGTGCCAGCAGCCAAGAAACAGGGGGCGCCTACGAGCAGTACTTC; CDR3aa: CASSQETGGAYEQYF; j_gene: TRBJ2-7; abundance: NA; v_gene: TRBV3-1; d_gene: TRBD1
CDR3nt: TGTGCCAGCAGCTTAAATCCCGGGAATGAGCAGTTCTTC; CDR3aa: CASSLNPGNEQFF; j_gene: TRBJ2-1; abundance: NA; v_gene: TRBV7-8; d_gene: NA
CDR3nt: TGTGCCAGCACCCAAGACTCGAATGAGCAGTACTTC; CDR3aa: CASTQDSNEQYF; j_gene: TRBJ2-7; abundance: NA; v_gene: TRBV12-3/TRBV12-4; d_gene: NA
CDR3nt: TGTGCCAGCCGCATCGGGGCAAACGAGCAGTACTTC; CDR3aa: CASRIGANEQYF; j_gene: TRBJ2-7; abundance: NA; v_gene: TRBV27; d_gene: NA
CDR3nt: TGCGCCAGCAGCCAAGATTTCCCAGGAGGTTCCTACGAGCAGTACTTC; CDR3aa: CASSQDFPGGSYEQYF; j_gene: TRBJ2-7; abundance: once; v_gene: TRBV4-1; d_gene: NA
CDR3nt: TGTGCCAGCAGCGGGGGACTAGCGGGCATAGATACGCAGTATTTT; CDR3aa: CASSGGLAGIDTQYF; j_gene: TRBJ2-3; abundance: NA; v_gene: TRBV9; d_gene: TRBD2
CDR3nt: TGTGCCAGCAGCGACCAGACTCGTCCCTACGAGCAGTACTTC; CDR3aa: CASSDQTRPYEQYF; j_gene: TRBJ2-7; abundance: few; v_gene: TRBV7-2; d_gene: NA
CDR3nt: TGTGCCATCAGTGAGCCGGGACAGGGGGCCTATGGCTACACCTTC; CDR3aa: CAISEPGQGAYGYTF; j_gene: TRBJ1-2; abundance: many; v_gene: TRBV10-3; d_gene: TRBD1
CDR3nt: TGTGCCAGCAGCGTAGGCCAGCCAGACTACGAGCAGTACTTC; CDR3aa: CASSVGQPDYEQYF; j_gene: TRBJ2-7; abundance: NA; v_gene: TRBV11-3; d_gene: NA
CDR3nt: TGCAGCGCAGCCAACCCGAACACTGAAGCTTTCTTT; CDR3aa: CSAANPNTEAFF; j_gene: TRBJ1-1; abundance: few; v_gene: TRBV29-1; d_gene: NA
CDR3nt: TGTGCCAGCAGCCAGGACTGGCCGGGGCAAGAGACCCAGTACTTC; CDR3aa: CASSQDWPGQETQYF; j_gene: TRBJ2-5; abundance: NA; v_gene: TRBV6-5; d_gene: NA
CDR3nt: TGTGCCAGCTGCAGCGAGGGCGGGTGCAATGAGCAGTTCTTC; CDR3aa: CASCSEGGCNEQFF; j_gene: TRBJ2-1; abundance: NA; v_gene: TRBV13; d_gene: NA
CDR3nt: TGTGCCAGCAGTCCTCAGGCAAGATACAATGAGCAGTTCTTC; CDR3aa: CASSPQARYNEQFF; j_gene: TRBJ2-1; abundance: many; v_gene: TRBV27; d_gene: NA
CDR3nt: TGTGCCAGCAGCTCAGGGGCGGGATTGAACACTGAAGCTTTCTTT; CDR3aa: CASSSGAGLNTEAFF; j_gene: TRBJ1-1; abundance: NA; v_gene: TRBV9; d_gene: NA
CDR3nt: TGCAGTGCTAGTCTGGGTTCGAGGGATGGGGGCTACACCTTC; CDR3aa: CSASLGSRDGGYTF; j_gene: TRBJ1-2; abundance: NA; v_gene: TRBV20-1; d_gene: NA
CDR3nt: TGTGCCAGCAGCTGGGAAACTAGAGCCTACGAGCAGTACTTC; CDR3aa: CASSWETRAYEQYF; j_gene: TRBJ2-7; abundance: NA; v_gene: TRBV5-1; d_gene: NA
CDR3nt: TGTGCCAGCAGCTTGACAGCTAACCAAGAGACCCAGTACTTC; CDR3aa: CASSLTANQETQYF; j_gene: TRBJ2-5; abundance: NA; v_gene: TRBV7-6; d_gene: NA
CDR3nt: TGCAGTGCTAGAGGGACAGCCGGGGGTAACACTGAAGCTTTCTTT; CDR3aa: CSARGTAGGNTEAFF; j_gene: TRBJ1-1; abundance: NA; v_gene: TRBV20-1; d_gene: NA
CDR3nt: TGTGCCAGCAGCAAAATACGGGGCTCCAACGAGCAGTACTTC; CDR3aa: CASSKIRGSNEQYF; j_gene: TRBJ2-7; abundance: NA; v_gene: TRBV7-2; d_gene: NA
CDR3nt: TGTGCCAGCCTTTCCCGGCGGGGGGCAGGCACAGATACGCAGTATTTT; CDR3aa: CASLSRRGAGTDTQYF; j_gene: TRBJ2-3; abundance: few; v_gene: TRBV6-5; d_gene: TRBD2
CDR3nt: TGTGCCACCTATTTAACGGAGAATGAGCAGTTCTTC; CDR3aa: CATYLTENEQFF; j_gene: TRBJ2-1; abundance: NA; v_gene: TRBV19; d_gene: NA
CDR3nt: TGTGCCAGCAGCTTAACTAGCGGGGCAGAGACCCAGTACTTC; CDR3aa: CASSLTSGAETQYF; j_gene: TRBJ2-5; abundance: NA; v_gene: TRBV7-2; d_gene: TRBD2
CDR3nt: TGCGCCAGCAGCCGCGGGGGGAGTGGTCAAGAGACCCAGTACTTC; CDR3aa: CASSRGGSGQETQYF; j_gene: TRBJ2-5; abundance: few; v_gene: TRBV5-1; d_gene: TRBD2
CDR3nt: TGCAGTGCTAGTACACTGCAGTATTTCTACACCTTC; CDR3aa: CSASTLQYFYTF; j_gene: TRBJ1-2; abundance: few; v_gene: TRBV20-1; d_gene: NA
CDR3nt: TGTGCCAGCTCACCACAAGAGACCCAGTTCTTC; CDR3aa: CASSPQETQFF; j_gene: TRBJ2-1; abundance: few; v_gene: TRBV18; d_gene: NA
CDR3nt: TGTGCCAGCAGCTCCAGACTACTTGAGCAGTTCTTC; CDR3aa: CASSSRLLEQFF; j_gene: TRBJ2-1; abundance: NA; v_gene: TRBV11-2; d_gene: NA
CDR3nt: TGTGCCAGCAGTGAAGTGGGACAGGGCCCTCAAGAGACCCAGTACTTC; CDR3aa: CASSEVGQGPQETQYF; j_gene: TRBJ2-5; abundance: NA; v_gene: TRBV2; d_gene: TRBD1
CDR3nt: TGTGCCAGCAGGGGGATGTCCTCTGGGGCCAACGTCCTGACTTTC; CDR3aa: CASRGMSSGANVLTF; j_gene: TRBJ2-6; abundance: NA; v_gene: TRBV6-1; d_gene: NA
CDR3nt: TGTGCCAGCAGAGACAGCGCCACAGGTTCACCCCTCCACTTT; CDR3aa: CASRDSATGSPLHF; j_gene: TRBJ1-6; abundance: once; v_gene: TRBV25-1; d_gene: NA
CDR3nt: TGCGCCAGCAGTGAGTTTCAAGGCGGGACTAGCGGGAAGAATGAGCAGTTCTTC; CDR3aa: CASSEFQGGTSGKNEQFF; j_gene: TRBJ2-1; abundance: NA; v_gene: TRBV10-1; d_gene: TRBD2
CDR3nt: TGTGCCAGCAGCTTTTCCGACAGGGAGAATGGCTACACCTTC; CDR3aa: CASSFSDRENGYTF; j_gene: TRBJ1-2; abundance: few; v_gene: TRBV13; d_gene: TRBD1
CDR3nt: TGTGCCAGCAGCCCAACTAGGGCGGCAGATCTCAATGAGCAGTACTTC; CDR3aa: CASSPTRAADLNEQYF; j_gene: TRBJ2-5; abundance: NA; v_gene: TRBV7-9; d_gene: NA
CDR3nt: TGTGCCAGCAGTTTAGTGCGTCTAGCGGGGAACAATGAGCAGTACTTC; CDR3aa: CASSLVRLAGNNEQYF; j_gene: TRBJ2-5; abundance: NA; v_gene: TRBV12-3/TRBV12-4; d_gene: TRBD2
CDR3nt: TGTGCCAGCAGCGGCACCGGGACTAGCATCGACGAGCAGTACTTC; CDR3aa: CASSGTGTSIDEQYF; j_gene: TRBJ2-7; abundance: NA; v_gene: TRBV7-6; d_gene: TRBD2